Listed below are T cell receptor beta chains from one sample, sequenced in a study of T cell changes during pregnancy in multiple sclerosis. Sequenced by immunoSEQ multiplex PCR; TCRdb stores in-frame clones only, minus some. Of about 46,000 clones in the sample, around 92% are singletons; the top ten hold roughly 4%. This specimen was CD8+ T cells from peripheral blood mononuclear cells, taken in the first trimester of pregnancy. The receptors originated from a female donor with multiple sclerosis, enrolled in a pregnancy study. Both conserved end residues are part of each CDR3. Fields, in order: CDR3 DNA, CDR3 protein, D gene, V gene, clone size, J gene. The D gene is left open where the match is weak. A clone size is listed for some rows: how often the clone was seen (once, few, many), or a class if it is expanded.

DNA: TGTGCCAGCAGCTTAGGGGACAGGGCGCGGGACGAGCAGTACTTC
CDR3: CASSLGDRARDEQYF
D: TRBD1
V: TRBV11-2
size: -
J: TRBJ2-7

DNA: TGTGCCAGCATGGGGCGGTCCCAGCATTTT
CDR3: CASMGRSQHF
D: -
V: TRBV2
size: -
J: TRBJ1-5

DNA: TGCGCCAGCAGCTTCAGGCGGGGGGATAAAGAGACCCAGTACTTC
CDR3: CASSFRRGDKETQYF
D: TRBD2
V: TRBV4-1
size: -
J: TRBJ2-5

DNA: TGTGCCTGGGACGACTCTCCTGAGCAGTTCTTC
CDR3: CAWDDSPEQFF
D: -
V: TRBV30
size: -
J: TRBJ2-1

DNA: TGTGCCAGCAGCCGCAGGGACACTGAAGCTTTCTTT
CDR3: CASSRRDTEAFF
D: -
V: TRBV6-6
size: once
J: TRBJ1-1

DNA: TGTGCCAGCAGCAGGGGGGCCGGGAATGAGCAGTTCTTC
CDR3: CASSRGAGNEQFF
D: -
V: TRBV6-4
size: -
J: TRBJ2-1

DNA: TGTGCCAGCTCACCGGGGGCGACTTTGGAGCAGTACTTC
CDR3: CASSPGATLEQYF
D: -
V: TRBV18
size: -
J: TRBJ2-7

DNA: TGTGCCAGCTCACCACCGAAAGCGGGACCCGGGGACAATGAGCAGTTCTTC
CDR3: CASSPPKAGPGDNEQFF
D: TRBD2
V: TRBV18
size: -
J: TRBJ2-1

DNA: TGTGCCAGCAGCTCGACTAGCGGGGGCACAGATACGCAGTATTTT
CDR3: CASSSTSGGTDTQYF
D: TRBD2
V: TRBV11-2
size: -
J: TRBJ2-3

DNA: TGTGCCAGCAGCTCAAATGGACAGGGAGGACTAACTGAAGCTTTCTTT
CDR3: CASSSNGQGGLTEAFF
D: TRBD1
V: TRBV11-2
size: -
J: TRBJ1-1

DNA: TGTGCCAGCAGCCAATCCGACAGGGGGCTTCTTTTTTACGAGCAGTACTTC
CDR3: CASSQSDRGLLFYEQYF
D: TRBD1
V: TRBV7-2
size: -
J: TRBJ2-7

DNA: TGTGCCAGCAGCTTAGTCGGACAGGGGGGGGGCCTTTTCAATGAGCAGTTCTTC
CDR3: CASSLVGQGGGLFNEQFF
D: TRBD1
V: TRBV13
size: -
J: TRBJ2-1

DNA: TGTGCCAGCAGCCCGGACAGGGGAATCACTGAAGCTTTCTTT
CDR3: CASSPDRGITEAFF
D: TRBD1
V: TRBV7-3
size: -
J: TRBJ1-1

DNA: TGTGCCAGCAGCCCCACTCCCGATGAGCAGTTCTTC
CDR3: CASSPTPDEQFF
D: -
V: TRBV7-9
size: -
J: TRBJ2-1

DNA: TGTGCCAGCAGTTTTTTACGGGACAGGGGTACCTACTACGAGCAGTACTTC
CDR3: CASSFLRDRGTYYEQYF
D: TRBD1
V: TRBV27
size: -
J: TRBJ2-7

DNA: TGTGCCAGCAGCTTATCCCGGGACAGGGGGCAAGATACGCAGTATTTT
CDR3: CASSLSRDRGQDTQYF
D: TRBD1
V: TRBV13
size: -
J: TRBJ2-3

DNA: TGCAGCGTTATTGAAACAGGGCTCGGTGAAGCTTTCTTT
CDR3: CSVIETGLGEAFF
D: -
V: TRBV29-1
size: once
J: TRBJ1-1

DNA: TGTGCCAGTAGTTTACAGAGCTCTGGGGCCAACGTCCTGACTTTC
CDR3: CASSLQSSGANVLTF
D: -
V: TRBV19
size: -
J: TRBJ2-6

DNA: TGTGCCACCAGCAGGGACCGGGACAGGGGGAGCACTGAAGCTTTCTTT
CDR3: CATSRDRDRGSTEAFF
D: TRBD1
V: TRBV15
size: -
J: TRBJ1-1

DNA: TGTGCCAGCAGCACCCGACAGGGGGGCAGTGGAGAGCAGTTCTTC
CDR3: CASSTRQGGSGEQFF
D: TRBD1
V: TRBV13
size: -
J: TRBJ2-1

DNA: TGTGCCACCAGCAGACCGGGACAGGGGACCTACGAGCAGTACTTC
CDR3: CATSRPGQGTYEQYF
D: TRBD1
V: TRBV15
size: -
J: TRBJ2-7

DNA: TGTGCCAGCAGTGTTCGCGGGGATAGCTCCTACGAGCAGTACTTC
CDR3: CASSVRGDSSYEQYF
D: -
V: TRBV6-4
size: few
J: TRBJ2-7